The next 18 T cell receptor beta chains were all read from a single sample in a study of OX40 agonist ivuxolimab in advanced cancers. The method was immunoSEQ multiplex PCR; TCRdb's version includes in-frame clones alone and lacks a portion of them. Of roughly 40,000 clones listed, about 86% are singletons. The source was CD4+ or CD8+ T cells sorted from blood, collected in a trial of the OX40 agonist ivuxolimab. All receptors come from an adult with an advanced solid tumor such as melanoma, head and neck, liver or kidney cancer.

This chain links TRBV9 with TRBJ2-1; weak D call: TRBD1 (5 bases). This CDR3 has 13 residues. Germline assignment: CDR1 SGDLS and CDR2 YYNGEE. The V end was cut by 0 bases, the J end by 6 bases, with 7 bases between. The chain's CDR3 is CASSVGTINEQFF. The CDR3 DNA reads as TGTGCCAGCAGCGTAGGGACAATCAATGAGCAGTTCTTC. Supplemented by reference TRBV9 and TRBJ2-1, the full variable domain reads DSGVTQTPKHLITATGQRVTLRCSPRSGDLSVYWYQQSLDQGLQFLIQYYNGEERAKGNILERFSAQQFPDLHSELNLSSLELGDSALYFCASSVGTINEQFFGPGTRLTVL.

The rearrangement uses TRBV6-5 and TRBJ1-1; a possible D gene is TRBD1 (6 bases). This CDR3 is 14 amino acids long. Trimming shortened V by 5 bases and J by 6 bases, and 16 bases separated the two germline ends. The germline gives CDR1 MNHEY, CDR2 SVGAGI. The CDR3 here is CASSDGGGRPEAFF. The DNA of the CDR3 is TGTGCCAGCAGTGATGGAGGGGGGCGGCCTGAAGCTTTCTTT.

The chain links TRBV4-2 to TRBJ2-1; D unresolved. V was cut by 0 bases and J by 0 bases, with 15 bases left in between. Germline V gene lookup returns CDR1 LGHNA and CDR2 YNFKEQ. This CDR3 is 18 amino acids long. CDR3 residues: CASSQDDSGASSYNEQFF. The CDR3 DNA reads TGTGCCAGCAGCCAAGATGATAGTGGTGCAAGCTCCTACAATGAGCAGTTCTTC.

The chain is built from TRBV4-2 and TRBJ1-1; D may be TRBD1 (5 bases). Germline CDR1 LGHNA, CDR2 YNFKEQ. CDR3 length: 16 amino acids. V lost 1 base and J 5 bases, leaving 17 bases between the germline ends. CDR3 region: CASSQAGVRVGTEAFF. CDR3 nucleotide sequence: TGTGCCAGCAGCCAAGCAGGCGTCAGGGTTGGTACTGAAGCTTTCTTT.

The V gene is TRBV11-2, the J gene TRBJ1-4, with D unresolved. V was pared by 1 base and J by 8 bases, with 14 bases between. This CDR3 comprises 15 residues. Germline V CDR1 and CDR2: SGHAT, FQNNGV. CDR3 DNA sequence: TGTGCCAGCAGCTTAGTGTTTAGCAGAGGCGAAAAACTGTTTTTT. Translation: CASSLVFSRGEKLFF.

The CDR3 region is CASRQGSEAFF. Written as DNA, the CDR3 is TGTGCCAGCAGGCAGGGCTCTGAAGCTTTCTTT. This chain connects TRBV2 to TRBJ1-1; possibly TRBD1 for D (5 bases). The CDR3 loop spans 11 amino acids. Germline V gene sequence: CDR1 SNHLY, CDR2 FYNNEI. The V end was cut by 6 bases, the J end by 6 bases, with 8 bases between.

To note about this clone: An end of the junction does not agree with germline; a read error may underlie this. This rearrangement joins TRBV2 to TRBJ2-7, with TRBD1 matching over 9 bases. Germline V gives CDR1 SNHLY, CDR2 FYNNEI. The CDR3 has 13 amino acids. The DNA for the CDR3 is TGTGTCAGCAGTGAGGGGACAGGGTTAGGTCCGTACTTC. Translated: CVSSEGTGLGPYF.

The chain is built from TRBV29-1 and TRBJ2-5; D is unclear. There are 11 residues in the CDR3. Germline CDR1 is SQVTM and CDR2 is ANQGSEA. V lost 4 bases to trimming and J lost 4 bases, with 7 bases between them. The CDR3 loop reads CSVVNSETQYF. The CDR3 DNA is TGCAGCGTTGTCAACTCAGAGACCCAGTACTTC.

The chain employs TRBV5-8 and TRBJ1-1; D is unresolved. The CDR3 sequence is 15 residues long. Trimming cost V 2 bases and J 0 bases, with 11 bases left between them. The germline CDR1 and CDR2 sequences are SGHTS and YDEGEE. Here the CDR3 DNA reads TGTGCCAGCAGCTTATTCCTAGCCATGAACACTGAAGCTTTCTTT. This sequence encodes CASSLFLAMNTEAFF.

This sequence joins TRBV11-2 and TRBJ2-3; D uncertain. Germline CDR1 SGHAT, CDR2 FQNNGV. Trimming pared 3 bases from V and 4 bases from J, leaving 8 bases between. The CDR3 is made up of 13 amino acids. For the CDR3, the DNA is TGTGCCAGCAGCTTCCGGGCACCAGATACGCAGTATTTT. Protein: CASSFRAPDTQYF.

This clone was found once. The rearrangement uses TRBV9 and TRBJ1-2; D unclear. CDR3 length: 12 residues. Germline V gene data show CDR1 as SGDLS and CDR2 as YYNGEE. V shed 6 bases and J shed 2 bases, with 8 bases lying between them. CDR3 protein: CASIGENYGYTF. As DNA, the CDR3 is TGTGCCAGCATTGGGGAGAACTATGGCTACACCTTC.

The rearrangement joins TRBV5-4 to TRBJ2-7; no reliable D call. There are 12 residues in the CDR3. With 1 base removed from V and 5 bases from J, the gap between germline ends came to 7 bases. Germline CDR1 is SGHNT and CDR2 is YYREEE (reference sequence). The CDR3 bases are TGTGCCAGCAGCTTGTTTGGCGACGAGCAGTACTTC. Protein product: CASSLFGDEQYF.

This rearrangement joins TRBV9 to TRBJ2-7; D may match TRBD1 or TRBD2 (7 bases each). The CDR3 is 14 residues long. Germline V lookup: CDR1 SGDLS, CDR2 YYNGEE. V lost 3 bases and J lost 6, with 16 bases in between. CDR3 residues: CASSARQGGAEQYF. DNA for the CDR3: TGTGCCAGCAGCGCCCGACAGGGAGGGGCCGAGCAGTACTTC.

In DNA form, the CDR3 reads TGTGCCAGTTCGGAGGCCGGGGGCAATCAGCCCCAGCATTTT. Its translation: CASSEAGGNQPQHF. The J gene is TRBJ1-5, the V gene TRBV19, with D unclear. Germline CDR1 and CDR2: LNHDA and SQIVND (reference sequence). The CDR3 is made up of 14 amino acids. The V end was cut by 8 bases, the J end by 2 bases, with 13 bases between.

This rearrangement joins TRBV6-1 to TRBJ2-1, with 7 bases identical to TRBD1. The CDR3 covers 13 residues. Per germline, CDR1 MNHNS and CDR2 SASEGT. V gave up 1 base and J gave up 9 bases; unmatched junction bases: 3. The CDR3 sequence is CASSEVAGGEQFF. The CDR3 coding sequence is TGTGCCAGCAGTGAAGTGGCAGGGGGTGAGCAGTTCTTC.

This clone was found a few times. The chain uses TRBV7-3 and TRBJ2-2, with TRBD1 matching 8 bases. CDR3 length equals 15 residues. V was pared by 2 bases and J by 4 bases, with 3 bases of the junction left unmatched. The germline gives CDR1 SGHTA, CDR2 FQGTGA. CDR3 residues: CASSLGTGLTGELFF. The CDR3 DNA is TGTGCCAGCAGCTTAGGGACAGGCCTCACCGGGGAGCTGTTTTTT.

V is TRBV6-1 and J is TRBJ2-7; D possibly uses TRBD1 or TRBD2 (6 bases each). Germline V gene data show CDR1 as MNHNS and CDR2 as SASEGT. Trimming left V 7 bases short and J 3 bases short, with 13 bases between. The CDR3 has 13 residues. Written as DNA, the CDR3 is TGTGCCAGCACTCCGGGGGCTTTCTACGAGCAGTACGTC. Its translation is CASTPGAFYEQYV.

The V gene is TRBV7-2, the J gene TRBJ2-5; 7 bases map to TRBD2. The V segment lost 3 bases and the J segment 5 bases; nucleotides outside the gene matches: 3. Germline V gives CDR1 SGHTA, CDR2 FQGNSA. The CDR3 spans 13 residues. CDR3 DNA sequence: TGTGCCAGCAGCTTCAGCGGGACGGAGACCCAGTACTTC. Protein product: CASSFSGTETQYF.